This T cell receptor beta chain comes out of a study of tumor and adjacent non-tumor tissue in lung cancer. Germline V lookup: CDR1 MNHEY, CDR2 SVGEGT. This CDR3 has 16 amino acids. V was trimmed by 2 bases and J by 0 bases, leaving 11 bases between them. The template was RNA from unsorted bulk tissue. Three rounds of nested PCR, following a modified ARM-PCR protocol, produced the TCRbeta library. TCRdb called the multiplex PCR reads again in MiXCR, with one record for every CDR3 protein. The sample includes about 200,000 distinct CDR3 sequences, approximately 74% of them seen just once. This clonotype showed up many times.

The clonotype originates from a man between 60 and 75 years old with non-small cell lung cancer. The sequenced sample was lung tumor tissue. The chain couples TRBV6-2 or TRBV6-3 to TRBJ2-1; D uncertain. Written as DNA, the CDR3 is TGTGCCAGCAGTTACCGCGGCGTTAGCTCCTACAATGAGCAGTTCTTC. Amino acids: CASSYRGVSSYNEQFF.